The clone carrying this T cell receptor beta chain was observed many times. The antigen is unknown. The beta constant-region primer was an equimolar mix of two oligonucleotides covering TRBC1 and TRBC2. Four rounds of PCR amplified the ligated cDNA using nested alpha and beta constant-region primers plus SP2. Each CDR3 protein is one row after TCRdb ran MiXCR on the UMI-ligation and nested PCR reads. The sample has just over 80,000 distinct CDR3 sequences; over 8.5% are singletons. The data originate from a study of naive and memory T cell subsets. The study, taken as a whole, reports: A few larger clonotypes appeared in naive repertoires, especially CD8, possibly memory cells re-expressing CD45RA.

Germline V gives CDR1 SQVTM, CDR2 ANQGSEA. The CDR3 extends over 13 amino acids. The V end was cut by 4 bases, the J end by 0 bases, with 8 bases between. The chain joins TRBV29-1 to TRBJ2-3; no definite D call. The sequence was collected from a human donor in good health. The sample was naive CD8+ T cells from blood. Written as DNA, the CDR3 is TGCAGCGTTGGTGCGGCAAGCACAGATACGCAGTATTTT. Protein product: CSVGAASTDTQYF.